This passage covers 18 T cell receptor beta chains from one sample sequenced in a study of response to subunit inactivated influenza vaccine. MiXCR was run by TCRdb on the RT-PCR reads, yielding one entry per CDR3 protein. The data contain under 950,000 distinct CDR3 sequences, approximately 22% of them seen just once; the ten biggest clones take up more than 8.5%. Sample: PBMCs from blood, taken 4 to 6 days after vaccination. The receptors were gathered from a man aged 50 to 59 who received an inactivated influenza vaccine.

The V gene is TRBV10-3, the J gene TRBJ2-2, with 8 bases that match TRBD2. V was clipped by 4 bases and J by 0 bases; unmatched bases: 13. This CDR3 is built from 19 residues. The V gene's germline CDR1 is ENHRY and CDR2 SYGVKD. The CDR3 region has the DNA TGTGCCATCAGTGCCCCACCGGCTAGCGGGTTCGCGAACACCGGGGAGCTGTTTTTT. Residues: CAISAPPASGFANTGELFF.

The chain couples TRBV7-2 to TRBJ1-5; TRBD1 might be the D (6 bases). The CDR3 loop spans 15 amino acids. Deletions cut 4 bases from V and 6 bases from J, with 16 bases between. CDR1 SGHTA and CDR2 FQGNSA come from the germline V gene. The CDR3 DNA reads as TGTGCCAGCAGCTCTCGGACAGAAAGTACTCAGCCCCAGCATTTT. Translating gives CASSSRTESTQPQHF.

The table lists this clonotype with a few counts. J is TRBJ2-3 and V is TRBV20-1; tentatively, D is TRBD1 (6 bases). V lost 0 bases and J 4 bases, leaving 11 bases between the germline ends. Per the germline V gene, CDR1 is DFQATT and CDR2 is SNEGSKA (reference sequence). The CDR3 consists of 14 residues. CDR3 DNA sequence: TGCAGTGCTAGAGATGAACAGGGTGCAGATACGCAGTATTTT. Its translation: CSARDEQGADTQYF.

J is TRBJ2-7 and V is TRBV2, with 12 nucleotides matching TRBD2. The V gene end was trimmed by 8 bases and the J gene end by 6 bases; junction bases not matched to a gene: 8. CDR3 length: 14 residues. The germline gives CDR1 SNHLY, CDR2 FYNNEI. CDR3: CASRATSGSVEQYF. Written as DNA, the CDR3 is TGTGCCAGCCGCGCGACTAGCGGGAGTGTCGAGCAGTACTTC.

This clonotype was picked up a small number of times. This CDR3 is CSVAGETGELFF. The CDR3 nucleotides are TGCAGCGTCGCAGGGGAAACCGGGGAGCTGTTTTTT. The chain is built from TRBV29-1 and TRBJ2-2, with a possible D match to TRBD1 (6 bases). The V gene lost 6 bases and the J gene lost 5 bases, with 10 bases spanning the gap. Per the germline V gene, CDR1 is SQVTM and CDR2 is ANQGSEA. This CDR3 spans 12 amino acids.

DNA of the CDR3: TGTGCCAGCTCACCACTGAGGGCTAGCGGGACAGAGACCCAGTACTTC. It yields the protein CASSPLRASGTETQYF. The chain employs TRBV18 and TRBJ2-5, with 9 bases aligning to TRBD2. This CDR3 region has 16 residues. Germline CDR1 KGHSH, CDR2 LQKENI. Germline trimming cut 1 base from V and 4 bases from J; bases unmatched to any gene: 7.

This sequence joins TRBV20-1 and TRBJ2-7, with TRBD1 matching 7 bases. V shed 6 bases and J 0 bases; nucleotides not matched to a gene: 5. Germline loops: CDR1 DFQATT, CDR2 SNEGSKA (reference sequence). The CDR3 spans 13 residues. The CDR3 spells CSARTGISYEQYF. DNA for the CDR3: TGCAGTGCCAGGACAGGTATCTCCTACGAGCAGTACTTC.

The rearrangement joins TRBV6-5 to TRBJ1-1; D not resolved. Trimming pared 0 bases from V and 0 bases from J, leaving 8 bases between. Germline V gene data show CDR1 as MNHEY and CDR2 as SVGAGI. The CDR3 has 15 amino acids. The CDR3 nucleotides are TGTGCCAGCAGTTACTCCGGAGGGATGAACACTGAAGCTTTCTTT. Amino acids: CASSYSGGMNTEAFF.

This clonotype was seen only a few times. This chain links TRBV27 with TRBJ2-1, with D perhaps matching TRBD1 or TRBD2 (6 bases each). Trimming removed 5 bases at V and 5 bases at J, with 19 bases between. This CDR3 comprises 16 residues. The germline CDR1 and CDR2 sequences are MNHEY and SMNVEV (reference sequence). In DNA form, the CDR3 reads TGTGCCAGCAGTCTCCAAGGGGGGCGCGCGGACAATGAGCAGTTCTTC. Its protein is CASSLQGGRADNEQFF.

V and J are TRBV3-1 and TRBJ2-3; possible D gene TRBD1, 6 bases. This CDR3 region has 16 residues. Per germline, CDR1 LGHDT and CDR2 YNNKEL (reference sequence). Deletions cut 0 bases from V and 2 bases from J, with 12 bases between. In DNA form, the CDR3 reads TGTGCCAGCAGCCAAGATTGGACAGCCCTCACAGATACGCAGTATTTT. Its protein product is CASSQDWTALTDTQYF.

This clonotype was counted a few times. The chain is built from TRBV11-2 and TRBJ2-1; TRBD2 matches 13 bases. The germline V gene encodes CDR1 SGHAT and CDR2 FQNNGV. With V trimmed by 5 bases and J by 4 bases, 8 bases remained unmatched. The CDR3 is 17 residues long. The DNA for the CDR3 is TGTGCCAGCAGCCCCACTAGCGGGAGGGGACTTTACAATGAGCAGTTCTTC. Its protein product is CASSPTSGRGLYNEQFF.

The CDR3 loop is CASSQGPLARNEQFF. The CDR3 DNA is TGCGCCAGCAGCCAAGGCCCCCTAGCGAGGAATGAGCAGTTCTTC. The V and J genes are TRBV4-3 and TRBJ2-1; maybe TRBD2 (6 bases). The CDR3 is 15 residues long. Per the germline V gene, CDR1 is LGHNA and CDR2 is YSLEER. V lost 1 base and J 7 bases, leaving 14 bases between the germline ends.

This clonotype was seen a handful of times. A read error may produce the germline difference seen at one junction end. The chain couples TRBV6-2 or TRBV6-3 to TRBJ2-3, with 8 bases matching TRBD2. Germline-derived CDR1 and CDR2 are MNHEY and SVGEGT. There are 13 residues in the CDR3. In nucleotides, the CDR3 is TGTGCCAGCAGCCTCCCGGGGGGGACCCCCCGGGATTTT. This translates into CASSLPGGTPRDF.

CDR3 in DNA: TGTGCCAGCAGTTTCGCGGGGAGGGAGCAGTACTTC. Amino acid sequence: CASSFAGREQYF. The genes are TRBV12-3 or TRBV12-4 and TRBJ2-7; a weak D match, TRBD2 (6 bases). V was clipped by 3 bases and J by 7 bases, with 10 bases between them. The length of the CDR3 is 12 residues.

The chain carries TRBV12-3 or TRBV12-4 and TRBJ2-5; D is uncertain. This CDR3 has 14 residues. The V gene lost 6 bases and the J gene lost 4 bases, with 15 bases spanning the gap. CDR3 in amino acids: CASSAQNSGETQYF. The CDR3 bases are TGTGCCAGCAGCGCCCAAAACTCGGGAGAGACCCAGTACTTC.

This clonotype was seen a single time. The rearrangement links TRBV24-1 to TRBJ2-1, with D perhaps given as TRBD1 or TRBD2 (6 bases each). Germline V lookup: CDR1 KGHDR, CDR2 SFDVKD. Between the trimmed V and J ends, which lost 5 bases and 7 bases, there was a span of 23 bases. The CDR3 contains 17 residues. This CDR3 reads CATSGGGGPIWGNEQFF. CDR3 DNA: TGTGCCACCAGTGGAGGGGGAGGCCCGATTTGGGGAAATGAGCAGTTCTTC.

This clonotype was seen a few times. V usage is TRBV7-2 and J usage is TRBJ2-3; TRBD2 matches 7 bases. The CDR3 consists of 15 residues. Germline V gene lookup returns CDR1 SGHTA and CDR2 FQGNSA. The V gene end was trimmed by 3 bases and the J gene end by 6 bases; junction bases not matched to a gene: 9. In DNA, the CDR3 is TGTGCCAGCAGCTTGGGGGGACTAACTATGGATACGCAGTATTTT. Translation gives CASSLGGLTMDTQYF.

The chain carries TRBV7-6 and TRBJ2-5, with TRBD1 identical over 7 bases. The CDR3 is made up of 18 amino acids. The germline V gene has CDR1 SGHVS and CDR2 FNYEAQ. V was pared by 1 base and J by 3 bases, with 14 bases of the junction left unmatched. The CDR3 sequence is CASSLGLRRQGIKETQYF. The CDR3, as DNA: TGTGCCAGCAGCTTAGGTTTACGTCGACAGGGCATCAAAGAGACCCAGTACTTC.